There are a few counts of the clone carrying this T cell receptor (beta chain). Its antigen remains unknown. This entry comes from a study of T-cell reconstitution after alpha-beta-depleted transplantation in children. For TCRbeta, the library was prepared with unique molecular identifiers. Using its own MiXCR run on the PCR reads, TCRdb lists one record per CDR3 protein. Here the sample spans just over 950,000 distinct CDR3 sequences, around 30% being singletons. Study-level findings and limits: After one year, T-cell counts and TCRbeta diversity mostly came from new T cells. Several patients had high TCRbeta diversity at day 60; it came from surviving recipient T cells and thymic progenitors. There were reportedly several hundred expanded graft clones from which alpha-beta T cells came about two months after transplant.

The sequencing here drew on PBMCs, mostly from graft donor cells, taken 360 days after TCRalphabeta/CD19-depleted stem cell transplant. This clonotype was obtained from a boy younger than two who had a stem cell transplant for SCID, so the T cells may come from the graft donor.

CDR3 sequence reads: CASGTPLGTDTQYF. The CDR3 DNA is TGTGCCAGCGGGACTCCTCTGGGTACAGATACGCAGTATTTT. The chain carries TRBV27 and TRBJ2-3, with D maybe TRBD2 (6 bases). This CDR3 spans 14 amino acids. Trimming stripped 8 bases from V and 3 bases from J, with 15 bases between. Germline lookup yields CDR1 MNHEY and CDR2 SMNVEV (reference sequence).